What follows are 21 T cell receptor beta chains derived from one specimen sequenced in a study of cytomegalovirus exposure and HLA in healthy donors. Repertoires were generated with immunoSEQ multiplex PCR, while TCRdb's copy carries only in-frame clones and drops some. The table includes 150,000 to 200,000 clones, roughly 83% detected once. Material for sequencing was PBMCs. The receptors were sampled from a woman aged 18-29 years in good health and CMV-seronegative.

V usage is TRBV9 and J usage is TRBJ1-1; D remains ambiguous. With 4 bases removed from V and 1 base from J, the gap between germline ends came to 14 bases. Germline-derived CDR1 and CDR2 are SGDLS and YYNGEE. The CDR3 runs 15 residues. The CDR3 sequence: CASSPRGRSNTEAFF. Here the CDR3 DNA reads TGTGCCAGCAGCCCTCGCGGGAGGTCGAACACTGAAGCTTTCTTT. Looking up the rest from reference TRBV9 and TRBJ1-1 gives the full variable domain: DSGVTQTPKHLITATGQRVTLRCSPRSGDLSVYWYQQSLDQGLQFLIQYYNGEERAKGNILERFSAQQFPDLHSELNLSSLELGDSALYFCASSPRGRSNTEAFFGQGTRLTVV.

This clone appeared once. V is TRBV10-2 and J is TRBJ2-7; 9 bases are a match to TRBD1. Germline trimming cut 7 bases from V and 3 bases from J; bases unmatched to any gene: 10. Germline V gene lookup returns CDR1 WSHSY and CDR2 SAAADI. The CDR3 extends over 15 amino acids. CDR3 sequence (DNA): TGCGCCAGCATCGCCGGGACAGGGTTTGGCTACGAGCAGTACTTC. It codes for CASIAGTGFGYEQYF.

The DNA for the CDR3 is TGTGCCACCTCAGGGACAGAGCCTGAAGCTTTCTTT. Encoded protein: CATSGTEPEAFF. This chain joins TRBV6-1 and TRBJ1-1; 7 bases map to TRBD1. The CDR3 is made up of 12 amino acids. Trimming at V came to 10 bases and at J to 6 bases, leaving 8 bases not matched to a gene. Germline CDR1 is MNHNS and CDR2 is SASEGT.

This chain connects TRBV6-5 to TRBJ2-3; tentatively, D is TRBD1 (7 bases). This CDR3 has 16 residues. V shed 3 bases and J shed 4 bases, with 17 bases lying between them. CDR1 is MNHEY and CDR2 is SVGAGI in the germline V gene. This chain's CDR3 is CASSYFGRGRSDTQYF. CDR3 in DNA: TGTGCCAGCAGTTATTTTGGCAGGGGGAGGTCAGATACGCAGTATTTT.

This chain joins TRBV4-1 and TRBJ1-2, with 9 positions matching TRBD1. In germline, CDR1 is MGHRA, CDR2 YSYEKL. The CDR3 loop spans 18 amino acids. The trim removed 1 base at V and 2 bases at J, leaving 11 bases unmatched. Here the CDR3 reads CASSQAFSGTGTNYGYTF. The DNA of the CDR3 is TGCGCCAGCAGCCAAGCCTTTTCCGGGACAGGGACGAACTATGGCTACACCTTC.

There are a few counts of this clone. The chain is built from TRBV29-1 and TRBJ1-2; D perhaps matches TRBD1 (5 bases). The V gene's germline CDR1 is SQVTM and CDR2 ANQGSEA. This CDR3 comprises 14 residues. Trimming removed 0 bases from V and 2 bases from J, with 10 bases in between. The CDR3 sequence is CSVEDLDSNYGYTF. Written as DNA, the CDR3 is TGCAGCGTTGAAGATCTCGACAGCAACTATGGCTACACCTTC.

This chain links TRBV4-1 with TRBJ1-5; a weak D match, TRBD1 (6 bases). Between the trimmed V and J ends, which lost 3 bases and 0 bases, there was a span of 9 bases. The CDR3 consists of 15 residues. Germline V gives CDR1 MGHRA, CDR2 YSYEKL. As DNA, the CDR3 is TGCGCCAGCAGCCACGGACAGAATAGCAATCAGCCCCAGCATTTT. This encodes CASSHGQNSNQPQHF.

The chain uses TRBV30 and TRBJ1-2; perhaps TRBD1 as D (5 bases). With 8 bases removed from V and 1 base from J, the gap between germline ends came to 14 bases. Per germline, CDR1 GTSNPN and CDR2 SVGIG (reference sequence). This CDR3 has 13 amino acids. The chain's CDR3 is CASRQTVNYGYTF. The CDR3 region has the DNA TGTGCCAGCAGACAGACCGTTAACTATGGCTACACCTTC.

The rearrangement links TRBV21-1 to TRBJ2-2; the DNA was not used to check the table's D call, TRBD2. TRBV21-1 is a listed pseudogene. The CDR3 has 15 amino acids. CDR3: CASSKVAGHTGELFF. The CDR3 nucleotides read TGTGCCAGCAGCAAAGTAGCGGGGCACACCGGGGAGCTGTTTTTT.

The gene calls are TRBV5-5 and TRBJ1-6; D is perhaps TRBD1 (5 bases). Germline V gene data show CDR1 as SGHKS and CDR2 as YYEKEE (reference sequence). Between the trimmed V and J ends, which lost 0 bases and 5 bases, there was a span of 18 bases. CDR3 length: 18 amino acids. The CDR3 spells CASSLVSSTRGNNSPLHF. CDR3 nucleotides: TGTGCCAGCAGCTTGGTATCATCCACCCGGGGGAATAATTCACCCCTCCACTTT.

This clone was counted between two and nine times. This chain joins TRBV7-8 and TRBJ2-7, with D possibly matching TRBD2 (6 bases). This CDR3 is built from 17 residues. Germline CDR1 SGHVS, CDR2 FQNEAQ. Trimming shortened V by 3 bases and J by 1 base, and 19 bases separated the two germline ends. The CDR3 loop is CASSFSPMGLQSYEQYF. The CDR3, as DNA: TGTGCCAGCAGCTTTTCCCCTATGGGACTCCAATCCTACGAGCAGTACTTC.

The J gene is TRBJ2-7, the V gene TRBV10-1; TRBD1 agrees at 9 bases. The V gene's germline CDR1 is WNHNN and CDR2 SYGVQD (reference sequence). The trim removed 4 bases at V and 3 bases at J, leaving 7 bases unmatched. This CDR3 region has 15 residues. Here the CDR3 reads CASSVRPGQGYEQYF. The CDR3 bases are TGCGCCAGCAGTGTTAGACCGGGACAGGGCTACGAGCAGTACTTC.

The gene calls are TRBV9 and TRBJ2-1; 10 bases line up with TRBD2. This CDR3 is 17 amino acids long. Germline values: CDR1 SGDLS, CDR2 YYNGEE. The V segment lost 0 bases and the J segment 7 bases; nucleotides outside the gene matches: 10. CDR3 DNA: TGTGCCAGCAGCGTAGAGGTAAAGCGGGGGGGCAATAATGAGCAGTTCTTC. It encodes CASSVEVKRGGNNEQFF. The variable domain in full, completed from reference TRBV9 and TRBJ2-1, reads DSGVTQTPKHLITATGQRVTLRCSPRSGDLSVYWYQQSLDQGLQFLIQYYNGEERAKGNILERFSAQQFPDLHSELNLSSLELGDSALYFCASSVEVKRGGNNEQFFGPGTRLTVL.

The chain carries TRBV5-1 and TRBJ1-4; a weak D match, TRBD1 (5 bases). This CDR3 spans 15 amino acids. V was trimmed by 0 bases and J by 0 bases, leaving 6 bases between them. CDR1 and CDR2 (germline): SGHRS, YFSETQ. CDR3 coding DNA: TGCGCCAGCAGCTTGGTAGGGGCAACTAATGAAAAACTGTTTTTT. Its protein is CASSLVGATNEKLFF.

The genes are TRBV30 and TRBJ1-5; 9 positions agree with TRBD1. Germline V CDR1 and CDR2: GTSNPN, SVGIG (reference sequence). Trimming at V came to 2 bases and at J to 6 bases, leaving 5 bases not matched to a gene. The CDR3 is made up of 14 amino acids. In nucleotides, the CDR3 is TGTGCCTGGAGTCCGACAGGGGGTTTTCAGCCCCAGCATTTT. Translating gives CAWSPTGGFQPQHF. Full variable domain (remainder filled in from reference TRBV30 and TRBJ1-5): SQTIHQWPATLVQPVGSPLSLECTVEGTSNPNLYWYRQAAGRGLQLLFYSVGIGQISSEVPQNLSASRPQDRQFILSSKKLLLSDSGFYLCAWSPTGGFQPQHFGDGTRLSIL.

The chain couples TRBV29-1 to TRBJ2-3; 7 nucleotides agree with TRBD2. CDR3 size: 12 residues. Germline-derived CDR1 and CDR2 are SQVTM and ANQGSEA. V lost 7 bases to trimming and J lost 8 bases; unmatched junction nucleotides: 9. CDR3 region: CSARVPGGTQYF. The CDR3 DNA reads as TGCAGCGCACGGGTCCCGGGAGGTACGCAGTATTTT.

The chain couples TRBV27 to TRBJ1-5; 8 nucleotides align to TRBD1. V lost 3 bases, J lost 6 bases, and 13 bases stayed unmatched. CDR1 is MNHEY and CDR2 is SMNVEV in the germline V gene (reference sequence). The CDR3 consists of 17 residues. CDR3 bases: TGTGCCAGCAGTTTTGGACAGGGAGGAGGGATAGGTCAGCCCCAGCATTTT. Its protein is CASSFGQGGGIGQPQHF.

The chain combines TRBV9 with TRBJ1-4; a weak D match, TRBD1 (5 bases). V shed 7 bases and J shed 1 base, with 11 bases lying between them. The CDR3 extends over 14 amino acids. CDR1 is SGDLS and CDR2 is YYNGEE in the germline V gene. In DNA, the CDR3 is TGTGCCAGCGACCCTCAGGGAACTAATGAAAAACTGTTTTTT. Protein: CASDPQGTNEKLFF. The full variable domain, completed using reference TRBV9 and TRBJ1-4, is DSGVTQTPKHLITATGQRVTLRCSPRSGDLSVYWYQQSLDQGLQFLIQYYNGEERAKGNILERFSAQQFPDLHSELNLSSLELGDSALYFCASDPQGTNEKLFFGSGTQLSVL.

This chain joins TRBV29-1 and TRBJ1-3; the D gene is possibly TRBD1 (6 bases). There are 13 residues in the CDR3. Trimming stripped 4 bases from V and 4 bases from J, with 11 bases between. Germline V lookup: CDR1 SQVTM, CDR2 ANQGSEA. The CDR3 DNA is TGCAGCGTTGGGGACAAAGTCGGAAACACCATATATTTT. This encodes CSVGDKVGNTIYF.

This clone was detected only a few times. The rearrangement links TRBV5-1 to TRBJ2-7; 9 bases align to TRBD2. Germline V gene data show CDR1 as SGHRS and CDR2 as YFSETQ. CDR3 size: 13 residues. V trimming: 0 bases; J trimming: 7 bases; junction bases outside the gene matches: 2. CDR3 in amino acids: CASSLALAGEQYF. The CDR3, as DNA: TGCGCCAGCAGCTTGGCCCTAGCGGGAGAGCAGTACTTC.

The chain has TRBV7-2 and TRBJ1-1; no clear D. V gave up 5 bases and J gave up 3 bases, with 13 bases separating them. The CDR3 has 14 residues. The germline gives CDR1 SGHTA, CDR2 FQGNSA. CDR3 bases: TGTGCCAGCAGCCTGTTGTTGCGGTACACTGAAGCTTTCTTT. Protein sequence: CASSLLLRYTEAFF.